The 9 T cell receptor beta chains below come from one sample, sequenced in a study of blood T cell repertoires in COVID-19. Only in-frame clones appear in the TCRdb table, and some are missing; sequencing was by immunoSEQ multiplex PCR. The sample includes about 210,000 clones, more than 65% seen only once; the top ten take roughly 8.7%. The sequenced sample was peripheral blood. These TCRs come from a man aged 50-60 years with active or convalescent COVID-19.

The rearrangement uses TRBV7-9 and TRBJ2-3, with TRBD2 identical over 7 bases. Per germline, CDR1 SEHNR and CDR2 FQNEAQ (reference sequence). V dropped 6 bases and J dropped 5; count of bases not matched to a gene: 14. The CDR3 is 16 residues long. The CDR3 coding sequence is TGTGCCAGCAGGGGGCCCGGGATCCCGGGGGGAGATACGCAGTATTTT. It specifies CASRGPGIPGGDTQYF.

This clone was picked up one time. The chain is built from TRBV3-1 (or the pseudogene TRBV3-2) and TRBJ2-3, with 8 bases fitting TRBD2. V was clipped by 2 bases and J by 0 bases; unmatched bases: 1. Germline V gives CDR1 LGHDT, CDR2 YNNKEL (reference sequence). This CDR3 is built from 15 residues. The CDR3 DNA sequence: TGTGCCAGCAGCCAAATAGCGGGAAGCACAGATACGCAGTATTTT. Translating gives CASSQIAGSTDTQYF.

J is TRBJ2-2 and V is TRBV7-2, with D uncertain. V lost 1 base and J lost 4, with 7 bases in between. Per germline, CDR1 SGHTA and CDR2 FQGNSA. This CDR3 region has 14 residues. The CDR3 loop is CASSLGSGTGELFF. For the CDR3, the DNA is TGTGCCAGCAGCTTAGGGTCCGGCACCGGGGAGCTGTTTTTT.

The table lists this clone with a count of one. The chain is built from TRBV5-4 and TRBJ2-7; 9 nucleotides match TRBD2. The V and J ends lost 4 bases and 6 bases, in that order; junction bases with no gene match: 11. This CDR3 has 15 amino acids. Germline-derived CDR1 and CDR2 are SGHNT and YYREEE (reference sequence). CDR3 region: CASSLGPSGDFEQYF. The CDR3 DNA is TGTGCCAGCAGCCTGGGCCCTAGCGGGGATTTCGAGCAGTACTTC.

This chain connects TRBV19 to TRBJ1-5, with D possibly matching TRBD1 (5 bases). The V gene lost 6 bases and the J gene lost 6 bases, with 15 bases spanning the gap. This CDR3 comprises 14 residues. The V gene's germline CDR1 is LNHDA and CDR2 SQIVND (reference sequence). This chain's CDR3 is CASSNSGNGQPQHF. CDR3 nucleotide sequence: TGTGCCAGTAGCAACTCAGGGAACGGTCAGCCCCAGCATTTT.

The chain links TRBV9 to TRBJ2-3, with 11 positions matching TRBD2. Germline lookup yields CDR1 SGDLS and CDR2 YYNGEE. Germline trimming cut 4 bases from V and 1 base from J; bases unmatched to any gene: 5. The CDR3 runs to 16 residues. The CDR3 protein is CASSPSGGSGTDTQYF. In DNA, the CDR3 is TGTGCCAGCAGCCCTAGCGGGGGGAGCGGCACAGATACGCAGTATTTT. Looking up the rest from reference TRBV9 and TRBJ2-3 gives the full variable domain: DSGVTQTPKHLITATGQRVTLRCSPRSGDLSVYWYQQSLDQGLQFLIQYYNGEERAKGNILERFSAQQFPDLHSELNLSSLELGDSALYFCASSPSGGSGTDTQYFGPGTRLTVL.

The chain joins TRBV28 to TRBJ2-7; 9 bases are a match to TRBD1. V lost 5 bases, J lost 2 bases, and 7 bases stayed unmatched. The CDR3 is 15 amino acids. CDR1 and CDR2 (germline): MDHEN, SYDVKM. CDR3 sequence (DNA): TGTGCCAGCAGTGCTCCCCGGACAGGGGCCTACGAGCAGTACGTC. It yields the protein CASSAPRTGAYEQYV.

V and J are TRBV6-5 and TRBJ2-7; 8 positions match TRBD2. Trimming at V came to 5 bases and at J to 0 bases, leaving 6 bases not matched to a gene. Germline CDR1 MNHEY, CDR2 SVGAGI. The length of the CDR3 is 15 residues. For the CDR3, the DNA is TGTGCCAGCAGTCGCCTTAGCGGGATCTCCTACGAGCAGTACTTC. This codes for CASSRLSGISYEQYF.

The V gene is TRBV4-1, the J gene TRBJ1-1; D is unresolved. The CDR3 contains 14 residues. V gave up 3 bases and J gave up 4 bases, with 12 bases separating them. Germline V CDR1 and CDR2: MGHRA, YSYEKL. In nucleotides, the CDR3 is TGCGCCAGCAGCCAGACCGGGTCCTTCACTGAAGCTTTCTTT. This encodes CASSQTGSFTEAFF.